The rows below give T cell receptor beta chains drawn from one sample of a study of metastatic and nonmetastatic thyroid tumors. TCRdb re-clonotyped the PCR reads via MiXCR. The sample has around 89,000 clones, more than 13% seen once. The sequenced material came from blood. These receptors were obtained from a female donor with papillary thyroid cancer or a benign thyroid nodule (not recorded which). Some clones in this sample may be carry-over from other donors' samples. Both conserved end residues are trimmed from each CDR3. Expanded clones get a size class; other rows say once, few or many, or leave the size out.

many	TRBV6-1	TRBJ1-2	ASSPVGGANYGYT
many	TRBV5-1	TRBJ1-1	ASSLGREIRSEAF
many	TRBV18	TRBJ1-1	ASSPMLQRDMNTEAF
.	TRBV28	TRBJ1-3	ASSLPKRSGNTIY
few	TRBV19	TRBJ2-7	ASATGTGYEKY
many	TRBV15	TRBJ2-3	ATSREKRGATDTQY
many	TRBV6-6	TRBJ1-6	ASSYETGASSYNSPLH
few	TRBV27	TRBJ2-7	ASSLSSGGFYEQY
many	TRBV6-1	TRBJ2-7	ASSTGDRSYEQY
many	TRBV2	TRBJ1-6	ASSEIAGGSPLH
many	TRBV19	TRBJ1-5	AKGQGRLYSNQPQH
.	TRBV11-2	TRBJ2-7	ASSLFVTWDPYEQY
many	TRBV20-1	TRBJ2-4	SASVVNIQY
many	TRBV29-1	TRBJ1-2	SVARTEGYT
.	TRBV9	TRBJ2-7	ASSTTTDSYEQY
.	TRBV4-1	TRBJ1-4	ASSRQVPATNEKLF